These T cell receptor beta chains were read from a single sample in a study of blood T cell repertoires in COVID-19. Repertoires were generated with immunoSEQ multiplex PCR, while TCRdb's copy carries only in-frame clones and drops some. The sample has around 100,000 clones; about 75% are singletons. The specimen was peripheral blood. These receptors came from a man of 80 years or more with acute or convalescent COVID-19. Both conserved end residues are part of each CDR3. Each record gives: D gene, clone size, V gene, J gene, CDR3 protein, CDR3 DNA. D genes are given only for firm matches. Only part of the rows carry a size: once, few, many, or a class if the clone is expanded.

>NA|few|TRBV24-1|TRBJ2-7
CATSDKNRAPYEQYF
TGTGCCACCAGTGATAAAAACAGGGCCCCCTACGAGCAGTACTTC
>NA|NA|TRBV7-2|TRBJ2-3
CASSLGTPSTDTQYF
TGTGCCAGCAGCTTAGGGACTCCTAGCACAGATACGCAGTATTTT
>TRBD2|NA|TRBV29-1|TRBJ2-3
CSVNRGGSTDTQYF
TGCAGCGTAAACCGGGGGGGGTCGACAGATACGCAGTATTTT
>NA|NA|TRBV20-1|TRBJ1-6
CSAGRDSPLHF
TGCAGTGCTGGGAGAGACTCACCCCTCCACTTT
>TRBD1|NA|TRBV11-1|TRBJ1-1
CASSYGQGEAFF
TGTGCCAGCAGCTACGGACAGGGTGAAGCTTTCTTT
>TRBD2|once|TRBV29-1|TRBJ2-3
CSVGTSGSGADTQYF
TGCAGCGTGGGGACTAGCGGGAGTGGAGCAGATACGCAGTATTTT
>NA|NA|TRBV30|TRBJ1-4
CAWSIPGLGANEKLFF
TGTGCCTGGAGTATCCCAGGCCTGGGCGCTAATGAAAAACTGTTTTTT
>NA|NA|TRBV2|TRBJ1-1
CASRSDSRMNTEAFF
TGTGCCAGCAGATCGGACAGTAGGATGAACACTGAAGCTTTCTTT
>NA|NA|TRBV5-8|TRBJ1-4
CASSSRARGEKLFF
TGTGCCAGCAGCTCCCGGGCTCGGGGAGAAAAACTGTTTTTT
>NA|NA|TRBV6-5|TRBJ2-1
CASKAKVGGEQFF
TGTGCCAGCAAGGCGAAGGTCGGCGGTGAGCAGTTCTTC
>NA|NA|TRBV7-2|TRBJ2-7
CASSLEYYEQYF
TGTGCCAGCAGCCTGGAGTACTACGAGCAGTACTTC
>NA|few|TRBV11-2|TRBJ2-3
CASSLGGRRISTDTQYF
TGTGCCAGCAGCTTAGGGGGGCGCCGGATCAGCACAGATACGCAGTATTTT
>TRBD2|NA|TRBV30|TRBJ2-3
CAWSRSGRALTDTQYF
TGTGCCTGGAGTCGTAGCGGGAGGGCCCTAACAGATACGCAGTATTTT
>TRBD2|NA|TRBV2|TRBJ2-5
CASSTTSGNLGETQYF
TGTGCCAGCAGTACGACTAGCGGGAATCTAGGGGAGACCCAGTACTTC
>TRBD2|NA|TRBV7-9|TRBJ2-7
CASSPVLGLPKPYEQYF
TGTGCCAGCAGCCCAGTTTTGGGACTACCTAAACCCTACGAGCAGTACTTC
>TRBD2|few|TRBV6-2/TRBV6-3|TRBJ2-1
CASSYRASGSLANEQFF
TGTGCCAGCAGTTACCGGGCTAGCGGGAGTTTGGCCAATGAGCAGTTCTTC
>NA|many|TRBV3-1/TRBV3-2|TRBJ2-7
CASSQVGGKGEQYF
TGTGCCAGCAGCCAAGTCGGCGGGAAAGGTGAGCAGTACTTC
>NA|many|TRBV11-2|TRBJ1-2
CASSLVPQGHGYTF
TGTGCCAGCAGCTTAGTACCCCAGGGGCATGGCTACACCTTC
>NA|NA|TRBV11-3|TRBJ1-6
CASSLSRGSPLHF
TGTGCCAGCAGCTTATCAAGAGGTTCACCCCTCCACTTT
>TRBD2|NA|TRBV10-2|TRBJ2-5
CASRGLAGEARETQYF
TGCGCCAGCAGGGGACTAGCGGGAGAGGCGCGAGAGACCCAGTACTTC
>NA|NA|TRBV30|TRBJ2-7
CAWKASYEQYF
TGTGCCTGGAAAGCCTCCTACGAGCAGTACTTC
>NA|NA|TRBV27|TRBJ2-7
CASSLLFGSRTYEQYF
TGTGCCAGCAGTTTATTATTCGGGAGTAGAACCTACGAGCAGTACTTC
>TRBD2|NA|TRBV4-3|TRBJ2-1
CASSLGGSSYNEQFF
TGCGCCAGCAGCCTCGGGGGGAGCTCCTACAATGAGCAGTTCTTC
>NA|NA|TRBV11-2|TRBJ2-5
CASSLSYQETQYF
TGTGCCAGCAGTTTGTCCTACCAAGAGACCCAGTACTTC
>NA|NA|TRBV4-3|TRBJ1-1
CASSQGLTGGASTEAFF
TGCGCCAGCAGCCAAGGCCTGACCGGGGGGGCCTCCACTGAAGCTTTCTTT
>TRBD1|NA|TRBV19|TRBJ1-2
CASSVAPGQIYGYTF
TGTGCCAGTAGTGTAGCCCCGGGACAGATATATGGCTACACCTTC
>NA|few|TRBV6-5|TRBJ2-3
CARVRESTQYF
TGTGCCAGGGTCCGGGAGTCTACGCAGTATTTT
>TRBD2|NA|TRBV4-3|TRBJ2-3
CASSQVTSGRGLDTQYF
TGCGCCAGCAGCCAAGTGACTAGCGGGAGGGGTCTGGATACGCAGTATTTT
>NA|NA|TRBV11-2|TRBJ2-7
CASRKSGPEQYF
TGTGCCAGCAGGAAGAGCGGACCCGAGCAGTACTTC
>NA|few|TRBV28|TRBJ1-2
CASKTDNYGYTF
TGTGCCAGTAAGACAGACAACTATGGCTACACCTTC
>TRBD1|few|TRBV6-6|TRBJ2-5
CASSYPRQGSETQYF
TGTGCCAGCAGTTACCCTCGACAGGGGTCAGAGACCCAGTACTTC
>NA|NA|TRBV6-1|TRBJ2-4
CASSEAPGLIQYF
TGTGCCAGCAGTGAGGCACCTGGCCTCATTCAGTACTTC
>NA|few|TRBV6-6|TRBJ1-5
CASRQGDQPQHF
TGTGCCAGCAGACAGGGAGATCAGCCCCAGCATTTT
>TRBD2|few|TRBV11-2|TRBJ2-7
CASSFFRVGLAGSYEQYF
TGTGCCAGCAGCTTCTTTAGGGTCGGACTAGCGGGCTCCTACGAGCAGTACTTC
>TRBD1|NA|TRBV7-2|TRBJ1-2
CASSVPSTGAGGYTF
TGTGCCAGCAGCGTACCGTCGACAGGGGCTGGTGGCTACACCTTC
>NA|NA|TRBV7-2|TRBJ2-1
CASSLTSPNEQFF
TGTGCCAGCAGCCTAACTAGCCCTAATGAGCAGTTCTTC
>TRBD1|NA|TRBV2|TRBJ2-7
CASSGTVEQYF
TGTGCCAGCAGCGGGACAGTCGAGCAGTACTTC
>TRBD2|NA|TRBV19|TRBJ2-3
CASSPGLAGSTDTQYF
TGTGCCAGTAGTCCGGGACTAGCGGGTAGCACAGATACGCAGTATTTT
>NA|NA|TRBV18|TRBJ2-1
CASSQTTSGDEQFF
TGTGCCAGCTCACAGACAACGTCAGGGGATGAGCAGTTCTTC
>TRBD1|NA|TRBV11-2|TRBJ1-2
CASTGTGVVNYGYTF
TGTGCCAGCACCGGGACAGGGGTTGTTAACTATGGCTACACCTTC
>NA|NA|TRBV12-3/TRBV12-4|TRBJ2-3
CASSWTGESTQYF
TGTGCCAGCAGTTGGACTGGGGAAAGTACGCAGTATTTT
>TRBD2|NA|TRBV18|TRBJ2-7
CASSPGTTYEQYF
TGTGCCAGCTCACCCGGGACTACCTACGAGCAGTACTTC
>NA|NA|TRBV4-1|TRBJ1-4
CASSRGPQAGEKLFF
TGCGCCAGCAGCCGCGGGCCTCAAGCGGGTGAAAAACTGTTTTTT
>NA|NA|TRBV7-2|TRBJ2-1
CASIPPVGSEQFF
TGTGCCAGCATCCCGCCCGTGGGCAGTGAGCAGTTCTTC
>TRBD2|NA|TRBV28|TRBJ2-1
CASSSTGLANNEQFF
TGTGCCAGCAGTTCAACGGGACTAGCCAACAATGAGCAGTTCTTC
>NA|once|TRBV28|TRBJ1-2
CASTQPGTDSLYGYTF
TGTGCCAGCACCCAACCGGGTACCGACAGCCTCTATGGCTACACCTTC
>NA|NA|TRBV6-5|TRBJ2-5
CASSPTDTETQYF
TGTGCCAGCAGTCCCACTGACACAGAGACCCAGTACTTC
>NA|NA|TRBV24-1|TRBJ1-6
CATSDFSGSPLHF
TGTGCCACCAGTGATTTTAGTGGTTCACCCCTCCACTTT
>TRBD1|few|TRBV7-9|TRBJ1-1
CASSFEQGAGAFF
TGTGCCAGCAGCTTCGAACAGGGGGCTGGAGCTTTCTTT
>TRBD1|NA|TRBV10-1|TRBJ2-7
CASSRGQGVNYEQYF
TGCGCCAGCAGCCGGGGACAGGGGGTAAACTACGAGCAGTACTTC
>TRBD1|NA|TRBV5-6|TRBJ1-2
CASSPTGIFSLGYGYTF
TGTGCCAGCAGCCCGACAGGGATCTTCTCTTTGGGGTATGGCTACACCTTC
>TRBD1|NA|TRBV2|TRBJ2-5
CASKDRGRESETQYF
TGTGCCAGCAAGGACAGGGGGCGCGAGTCGGAGACCCAGTACTTC
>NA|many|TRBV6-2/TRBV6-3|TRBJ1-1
CASSSARGAFF
TGTGCCAGCAGTTCGGCCAGGGGAGCTTTCTTT
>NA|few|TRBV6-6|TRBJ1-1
CASTPRGTGNTEAFF
TGTGCCAGCACCCCAAGGGGGACCGGGAACACTGAAGCTTTCTTT
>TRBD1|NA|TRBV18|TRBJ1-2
CASSPDRVAGYTF
TGTGCCAGCTCACCTGACAGGGTTGCGGGCTACACCTTC
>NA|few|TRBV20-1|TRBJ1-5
CSASAGINQPQHF
TGCAGTGCTAGTGCAGGGATCAATCAGCCCCAGCATTTT
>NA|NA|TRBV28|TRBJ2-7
CASSSQGKNSYEQYF
TGTGCCAGCAGTTCCCAGGGGAAGAACTCCTACGAGCAGTACTTC
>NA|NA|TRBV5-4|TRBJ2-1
CASSSGVVIDNEQFF
TGTGCCAGCAGCTCGGGGGTGGTGATTGACAATGAGCAGTTCTTC